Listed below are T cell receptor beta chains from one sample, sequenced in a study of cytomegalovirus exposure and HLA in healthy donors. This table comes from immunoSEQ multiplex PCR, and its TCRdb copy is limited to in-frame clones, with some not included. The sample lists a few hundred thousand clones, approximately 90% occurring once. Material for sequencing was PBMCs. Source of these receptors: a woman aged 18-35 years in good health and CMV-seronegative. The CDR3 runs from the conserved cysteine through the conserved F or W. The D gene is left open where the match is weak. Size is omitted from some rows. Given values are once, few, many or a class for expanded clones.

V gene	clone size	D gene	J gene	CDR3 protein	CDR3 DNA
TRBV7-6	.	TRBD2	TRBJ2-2	CASSSTLAGALGTGELFF	TGTGCCAGCAGCTCCACCCTAGCGGGAGCGCTGGGCACCGGGGAGCTGTTTTTT
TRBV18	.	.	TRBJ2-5	CASSPRDYQETQYF	TGTGCCAGCTCCCCCCGGGACTACCAAGAGACCCAGTACTTC
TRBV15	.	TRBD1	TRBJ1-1	CATSRAIGTGGWKAFF	TGTGCCACCAGCAGAGCCATCGGGACAGGGGGCTGGAAAGCTTTCTTT
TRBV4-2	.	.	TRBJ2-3	CASSQDRKSSTDTQYF	TGTGCCAGCAGCCAAGATCGTAAATCTAGCACAGATACGCAGTATTTT
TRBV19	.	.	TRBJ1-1	CASMPGTLMNTEAFF	TGTGCCAGTATGCCCGGGACACTTATGAACACTGAAGCTTTCTTT
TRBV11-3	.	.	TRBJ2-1	CASSLEALGGEQFF	TGTGCCAGCAGCTTAGAGGCTCTAGGCGGTGAGCAGTTCTTC
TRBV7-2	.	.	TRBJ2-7	CASSLSGASYEQYF	TGTGCCAGCAGCTTGAGTGGAGCCAGCTACGAGCAGTACTTC
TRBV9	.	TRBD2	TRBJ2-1	CASSAQLAGHAYNEQFF	TGTGCCAGCAGCGCCCAACTAGCGGGACACGCCTACAATGAGCAGTTCTTC
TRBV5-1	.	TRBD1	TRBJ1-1	CASSLGTANTEAFF	TGCGCCAGCAGCCTAGGGACAGCGAACACTGAAGCTTTCTTT
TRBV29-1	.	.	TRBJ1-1	CSVSRLLMNTEAFF	TGCAGCGTTTCTCGTCTCCTTATGAACACTGAAGCTTTCTTT
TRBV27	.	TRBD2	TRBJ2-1	CASSPPSGSTYEQFF	TGTGCCAGCAGTCCCCCTAGCGGGAGTACTTATGAGCAGTTCTTC
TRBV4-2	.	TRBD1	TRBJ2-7	CASSQEFSGQRTSYEQYF	TGTGCCAGCAGCCAGGAATTCTCGGGACAGAGAACCTCCTACGAGCAGTACTTC
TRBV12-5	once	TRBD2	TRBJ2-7	CASGSLAGDEQYF	TGTGCTAGTGGTTCATTAGCGGGAGACGAGCAGTACTTC
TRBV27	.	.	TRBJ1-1	CASSFYSGSEAFF	TGTGCCAGCAGTTTTTACAGCGGATCTGAAGCTTTCTTT
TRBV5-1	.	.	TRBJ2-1	CASSLGAENNEQFF	TGCGCCAGCAGCTTGGGCGCCGAGAACAATGAGCAGTTCTTC
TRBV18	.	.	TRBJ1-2	CASSPEGYSRYTF	TGTGCCAGCTCACCTGAGGGCTATTCCCGCTACACCTTC
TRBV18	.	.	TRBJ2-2	CASSPWEENTGELFF	TGTGCCAGCTCACCATGGGAGGAGAACACCGGGGAGCTGTTTTTT
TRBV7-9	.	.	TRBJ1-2	CASSLGQNYGYTF	TGTGCCAGCAGCTTAGGGCAGAACTATGGCTACACCTTC
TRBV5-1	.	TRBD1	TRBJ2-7	CASSFVGGWVEQYF	TGCGCCAGCAGCTTTGTAGGGGGCTGGGTCGAGCAGTACTTC
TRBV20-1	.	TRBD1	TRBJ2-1	CSARDYTGEFF	TGCAGTGCTAGAGATTATACAGGGGAGTTCTTC
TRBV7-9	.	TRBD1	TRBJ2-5	CASSSGQGETQYF	TGTGCCAGCAGCTCGGGACAGGGGGAGACCCAGTACTTC
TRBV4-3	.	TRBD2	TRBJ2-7	CASSQDHLAGRHEQYF	TGCGCCAGCAGCCAAGATCACCTAGCGGGAAGGCACGAGCAGTACTTC
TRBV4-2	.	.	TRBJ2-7	CASSQGALQGSYEQYF	TGTGCCAGCAGCCAGGGGGCACTACAGGGCTCCTACGAGCAGTACTTC
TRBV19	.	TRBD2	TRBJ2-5	CASSPSLAGGPVAETQYF	TGTGCCAGTAGTCCGAGCCTAGCGGGAGGGCCTGTCGCAGAGACCCAGTACTTC
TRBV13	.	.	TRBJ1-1	CASSSTDNSEAFF	TGTGCCAGCAGCTCTACTGACAATTCTGAAGCTTTCTTT
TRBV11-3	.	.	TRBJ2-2	CASSAGQGKHGELFF	TGTGCCAGCAGCGCCGGCCAGGGTAAACACGGGGAGCTGTTTTTT
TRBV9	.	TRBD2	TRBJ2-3	CASNAGGGSTDTQYF	TGTGCCAGCAACGCGGGAGGGGGAAGCACAGATACGCAGTATTTT
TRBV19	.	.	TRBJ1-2	CASNTANYGYTF	TGTGCCAGTAACACAGCTAACTATGGCTACACCTTC
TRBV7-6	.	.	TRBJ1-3	CASSSRLGENTIYF	TGTGCCAGCAGCTCCCGTCTGGGCGAAAACACCATATATTTT
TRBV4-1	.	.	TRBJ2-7	CASSQPRDSSEQYF	TGCGCCAGCAGCCAACCCAGGGATTCCTCCGAGCAGTACTTC
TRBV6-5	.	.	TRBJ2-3	CASSYSILADTQYF	TGTGCCAGCAGTTACTCGATTCTAGCGGATACGCAGTATTTT
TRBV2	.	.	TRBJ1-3	CASTKHLLDSGGPLLGNTIYF	TGTGCCAGCACTAAACACCTTCTAGACAGTGGAGGGCCTCTCTTGGGAAACACCATATATTTT
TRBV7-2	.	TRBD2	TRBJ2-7	CASSLGTSGRAGEQYF	TGTGCCAGCAGCCTTGGGACTAGCGGGAGGGCGGGGGAGCAGTACTTC
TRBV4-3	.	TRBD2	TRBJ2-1	CASSHVSLSRGDDEQFF	TGCGCCAGCAGCCACGTGTCCCTCAGTCGGGGGGACGATGAGCAGTTCTTC